Following are 13 T cell receptor beta chains from one sample sequenced in a study of beta chain features in type 1 diabetes. Investigators reverse transcribed all isolated RNA, so they sequenced expressed TCRB transcripts. The assay was immunoSEQ multiplex PCR, and TCRdb's table has in-frame clones only and misses some. The sample lists hundreds of thousands of clones; 10% to 15% were seen once. Sequencing was done on a sample of naive CD4+ T cells from blood. These receptors were obtained from a man younger than 35 in good health.

The chain has TRBV11-3 and TRBJ2-1, with 8 bases identical to TRBD2. With 1 base clipped from V and 0 bases from J, the junction kept 8 bases outside the gene matches. The CDR3 loop spans 18 amino acids. The germline CDR1 and CDR2 sequences are SGHNT and YENEEA. The CDR3 DNA reads TGTGCCAGCAGCTTAGCCCGGACTAGCAAGAGCTCCTACAATGAGCAGTTCTTC. This encodes CASSLARTSKSSYNEQFF.

This clone turned up a few times. The chain uses TRBV18 and TRBJ2-6; weak D call: TRBD1 (6 bases). This CDR3 is 17 amino acids long. Trimming removed 6 bases at V and 4 bases at J, with 19 bases between. CDR1 KGHSH and CDR2 LQKENI come from the germline V gene. This CDR3 is CASSPGTPITGANVLTF. The CDR3 nucleotides read TGTGCCAGCTCGCCCGGGACACCTATCACAGGGGCCAACGTCCTGACTTTC.

The gene calls are TRBV5-1 and TRBJ2-1, with 16 bases lining up with TRBD2. This CDR3 region has 16 residues. Trimming took 4 bases from V and 6 from J; bases not matched to a gene: 4. Germline V gene data show CDR1 as SGHRS and CDR2 as YFSETQ. CDR3 nucleotides: TGCGCCAGCAGCCCGGGGACTAGCGGGAGGGCCAATGAGCAGTTCTTC. Encoded protein: CASSPGTSGRANEQFF.

The chain employs TRBV9 and TRBJ2-2; D might be TRBD1 (6 bases). With 4 bases removed from V and 8 bases from J, the gap between germline ends came to 15 bases. This CDR3 has 14 residues. Germline V gene lookup returns CDR1 SGDLS and CDR2 YYNGEE. In DNA, the CDR3 is TGTGCCAGCAGCCCTATGAGAGGGGGTGGGGAGCTGTTTTTT. It codes for CASSPMRGGGELFF.

V gene TRBV9 combines with J gene TRBJ2-7, with 8 bases aligning to TRBD2. Per germline, CDR1 SGDLS and CDR2 YYNGEE. The CDR3 sequence is 12 residues long. Losses at the gene ends were 6 bases for V and 4 bases for J; bases not matched to a gene: 3. The CDR3 reads CASTSGGYEQYF. In nucleotides, the CDR3 is TGTGCCAGCACCTCGGGGGGGTACGAGCAGTACTTC.

The V and J genes are TRBV6-1 and TRBJ1-2; D might be TRBD1 (6 bases). The CDR3 is 16 residues long. Germline V gene sequence: CDR1 MNHNS, CDR2 SASEGT. With 0 bases removed from V and 8 bases from J, the gap between germline ends came to 19 bases. As DNA, the CDR3 is TGTGCCAGCAGTGAAGCGTCCCAGGGGTCGGTCTACGGCTACACCTTC. This gives the protein CASSEASQGSVYGYTF.

The chain links TRBV18 to TRBJ2-1; possibly TRBD1 for D (6 bases). Looked up from germline, CDR1 is KGHSH and CDR2 is LQKENI. V lost 0 bases, J lost 0 bases, and 9 bases lay in between. The CDR3 runs to 16 residues. CDR3 coding DNA: TGTGCCAGCTCACCACCCCAGGGGAGCTCCTACAATGAGCAGTTCTTC. This sequence encodes CASSPPQGSSYNEQFF.

V and J are TRBV29-1 and TRBJ2-1; 12 bases map to TRBD2. Germline assignment: CDR1 SQVTM and CDR2 ANQGSEA. This CDR3 is 14 amino acids long. V lost 4 bases to trimming and J lost 12 bases; unmatched junction nucleotides: 10. The CDR3 here is CSVVGLAGGVGQFF. In DNA, the CDR3 is TGCAGCGTTGTAGGGCTAGCGGGAGGGGTAGGGCAGTTCTTC.

This clone was counted only a few times. J is TRBJ1-2 and V is TRBV30; no clear D. This CDR3 comprises 12 residues. CDR1 and CDR2 (germline): GTSNPN, SVGIG (reference sequence). Trimming left V 0 bases short and J 8 bases short, with 10 bases between. The CDR3 DNA sequence: TGTGCCTGGAGTGTTGGAGTGACGGGCTACACCTTC. It yields the protein CAWSVGVTGYTF.

A few counts support this clone. The chain has TRBV5-4 and TRBJ2-1; D is undetermined. Germline V gene sequence: CDR1 SGHNT, CDR2 YYREEE (reference sequence). The length of the CDR3 is 13 residues. The V and J ends lost 0 bases and 6 bases respectively, with 7 bases between them. CDR3 in amino acids: CASSLASINEQFF. For the CDR3, the DNA is TGTGCCAGCAGCTTGGCCTCTATCAATGAGCAGTTCTTC.

V is TRBV5-4 and J is TRBJ2-1; D gene ambiguous. This CDR3 has 16 amino acids. Germline V gene sequence: CDR1 SGHNT, CDR2 YYREEE (reference sequence). V was trimmed by 3 bases and J by 5 bases, leaving 18 bases between them. CDR3 nucleotides: TGTGCCAGCAGCTCCGCAAAGACACTCCCGGACAATGAGCAGTTCTTC. Its translation is CASSSAKTLPDNEQFF.

As DNA, the CDR3 is TGTGCCAGCAGCTTAAGTCTAGCGGGGAAAAACATTCAGTACTTC. It encodes CASSLSLAGKNIQYF. V usage is TRBV7-2 and J usage is TRBJ2-4; 9 bases are a match to TRBD2. The V segment lost 2 bases and the J segment 4 bases; nucleotides outside the gene matches: 3. This CDR3 has 15 residues. CDR1 and CDR2 (germline): SGHTA, FQGNSA. The full variable domain, rest sourced from reference TRBV7-2 and TRBJ2-4, is GAGVSQSPSNKVTEKGKDVELRCDPISGHTALYWYRQSLGQGLEFLIYFQGNSAPDKSGLPSDRFSAERTGGSVSTLTIQRTQQEDSAVYLCASSLSLAGKNIQYFGAGTRLSVL.

Only a few counts were recorded for this clone. The rearrangement uses TRBV4-2 and TRBJ2-5; D uncertain. The CDR3 has 13 amino acids. The V gene lost 4 bases and the J gene lost 3 bases, with 9 bases spanning the gap. Looked up from germline, CDR1 is LGHNA and CDR2 is YNFKEQ. The CDR3 DNA reads TGTGCCAGCAGCCGAGTCACAGAAGAGACCCAGTACTTC. Its translation: CASSRVTEETQYF.